The T cell receptor beta chain described here comes from a study of neoadjuvant anti-PD-1 for oral cavity cancer. The repertoire was sequenced with immunoSEQ multiplex PCR; TCRdb's copy has only in-frame clones and lacks some. The sample shows around 68,000 clones, about 86% of them seen only once. Time point reported: after neoadjuvant nivolumab, at surgical resection. The sequencing used PBMCs, collected after nivolumab (anti-PD-1) treatment. The receptor was isolated from a person aged 40 to 85 with oral cavity squamous cell carcinoma.

The CDR3 DNA follows: TGCACCAGCAGCCCGAGTGAGAGGGAAGAGACCCAGTACTTC. Its protein is CTSSPSEREETQYF. This rearrangement joins TRBV1 to TRBJ2-5; the listed D gene, TRBD2, was not tested against the DNA. TRBV1 represents a pseudogene. The CDR3 runs to 14 residues.